Listed below are T cell receptor beta chains from one sample, sequenced in a study of blood T cell repertoires in COVID-19. Profiled with immunoSEQ multiplex PCR; TCRdb holds only in-frame clones, not every one. The data contain about 200,000 clones, approximately 80% of them singletons. The sample consisted of PBMCs or T cells enriched from blood (not recorded which). These receptors all stem from a woman between 35 and 50 years old with acute COVID-19. CDR3s include the opening cysteine and the closing phenylalanine or tryptophan. D genes are given only for firm matches. Clone sizes are given selectively: once, few, many, or a class where the clone is expanded.

CDR3 | DNA | D | V | size | J
CASSYSGETQYF | TGTGCCAGCAGTTACTCCGGGGAGACCCAGTACTTC | . | TRBV6-5 | . | TRBJ2-5
CASSLIYRGEQYF | TGTGCCAGCAGTTTAATTTATCGGGGCGAGCAGTACTTC | . | TRBV28 | once | TRBJ2-7
CASSEPGRGDTEAFF | TGTGCCAGCAGTGAACCGGGCCGGGGAGACACTGAAGCTTTCTTT | . | TRBV6-1 | . | TRBJ1-1
CAWSVRTSGGTDTQYF | TGTGCCTGGAGTGTTAGGACTAGCGGGGGTACAGATACGCAGTATTTT | TRBD2 | TRBV30 | once | TRBJ2-3
CASSVVSRGRAPDINTEAFF | TGTGCCAGCAGCGTAGTTTCCAGGGGGCGAGCCCCAGACATTAACACTGAAGCTTTCTTT | TRBD1 | TRBV9 | . | TRBJ1-1
CSASRQGRQPQHF | TGCAGTGCTAGTAGGCAGGGCAGGCAGCCCCAGCATTTT | . | TRBV20-1 | . | TRBJ1-5
CASSLSGLAKETQYF | TGTGCCAGCAGCCTCTCGGGACTAGCGAAAGAGACCCAGTACTTC | TRBD2 | TRBV7-3 | . | TRBJ2-5
CASSLDGEVYEQYF | TGTGCCAGCAGCTTGGATGGGGAGGTCTACGAGCAGTACTTC | . | TRBV5-5 | . | TRBJ2-7
CATSPLDREDTGELFF | TGTGCCACCTCCCCCCTAGACAGGGAAGACACCGGGGAGCTGTTTTTT | TRBD1 | TRBV24-1 | . | TRBJ2-2
CAWSATGAGQPQHF | TGTGCCTGGAGCGCAACAGGGGCGGGTCAGCCCCAGCATTTT | TRBD1 | TRBV30 | . | TRBJ1-5
CASSLMAGGIAKNIQYF | TGCGCCAGCAGCTTGATGGCAGGGGGAATAGCCAAAAACATTCAGTACTTC | TRBD1 | TRBV5-1 | once | TRBJ2-4
CASSVVAGWGYTF | TGTGCCAGCAGCGTAGTGGCAGGGTGGGGCTACACCTTC | . | TRBV9 | . | TRBJ1-2
CASSQVQGSYEQYF | TGTGCCAGCAGCCAAGTTCAGGGTAGCTACGAGCAGTACTTC | . | TRBV3-1/TRBV3-2 | . | TRBJ2-7
CASSPWVGETQETQYF | TGTGCTAGCAGCCCATGGGTCGGGGAAACCCAAGAGACCCAGTACTTC | . | TRBV7-7 | few | TRBJ2-5
CASSVAPSSGNTIYF | TGTGCCAGCAGCGTAGCCCCGTCCTCTGGAAACACCATATATTTT | . | TRBV9 | . | TRBJ1-3
CASRQGHLHQPQHF | TGTGCCAGCAGACAGGGGCACCTCCATCAGCCCCAGCATTTT | TRBD1 | TRBV28 | . | TRBJ1-5
CSARGQGSRNEQFF | TGCAGCGCCAGGGGACAGGGGTCCCGAAATGAGCAGTTCTTC | TRBD1 | TRBV29-1 | . | TRBJ2-1
CASSPGTGVNTEAFF | TGTGCCAGTAGTCCCGGGACAGGTGTGAACACTGAAGCTTTCTTT | TRBD1 | TRBV19 | . | TRBJ1-1
CASQRSRGWGGELFF | TGTGCCAGCCAGCGATCCAGGGGTTGGGGCGGGGAGCTGTTTTTT | . | TRBV27 | once | TRBJ2-2
CAWSRTGEADTQYF | TGTGCCTGGAGTCGGACAGGGGAGGCAGATACGCAGTATTTT | TRBD1 | TRBV30 | . | TRBJ2-3
CAWSVGPGGKYGYTF | TGTGCCTGGAGTGTAGGTCCAGGGGGTAAATATGGCTACACCTTC | TRBD1 | TRBV30 | . | TRBJ1-2
CASSSREGWGYEQYF | TGTGCCAGCAGCTCACGGGAGGGCTGGGGATACGAGCAGTACTTC | TRBD2 | TRBV7-2 | . | TRBJ2-7
CASGRTEGYGYTF | TGTGCCAGTGGGCGGACAGAAGGCTATGGCTACACCTTC | . | TRBV19 | . | TRBJ1-2
CASSPLRQGRGAEAFF | TGTGCCAGCTCACCACTAAGACAGGGGAGGGGGGCTGAAGCTTTCTTT | TRBD1 | TRBV18 | . | TRBJ1-1
CASSIGGSYTEAFF | TGTGCCAGTAGCATCGGGGGGTCTTACACTGAAGCTTTCTTT | . | TRBV19 | . | TRBJ1-1
CASSEYREAFF | TGTGCCAGCAGTGAATATAGAGAAGCTTTCTTT | . | TRBV25-1 | . | TRBJ1-1
CASSYHPTGSWYEQFF | TGTGCCAGCAGTTACCATCCAACGGGGAGTTGGTATGAGCAGTTCTTC | . | TRBV6-6 | few | TRBJ2-1
CASSHGQIDTGELFF | TGTGCCAGCAGCCACGGACAGATCGATACCGGGGAGCTGTTTTTT | . | TRBV7-9 | . | TRBJ2-2
CSVEGWDRGTDTQYF | TGCAGCGTTGAAGGCTGGGACAGGGGCACAGATACGCAGTATTTT | TRBD1 | TRBV29-1 | . | TRBJ2-3
CSGGRAGGTDTQYF | TGCAGCGGGGGGCGAGCGGGAGGCACAGATACGCAGTATTTT | TRBD2 | TRBV29-1 | few | TRBJ2-3
CAWSQTREFNQPQHF | TGTGCCTGGAGTCAGACAAGAGAATTCAATCAGCCCCAGCATTTT | . | TRBV30 | . | TRBJ1-5
CASSDDRMRVDRGSNYGYTF | TGTGCCAGTAGTGACGACAGGATGCGTGTTGACAGGGGGTCCAACTATGGCTACACCTTC | TRBD1 | TRBV19 | . | TRBJ1-2
CASRLGQVGTEAFF | TGTGCCAGCAGATTGGGACAGGTGGGGACTGAAGCTTTCTTT | TRBD1 | TRBV28 | . | TRBJ1-1
CASSEDGLSNQPQHF | TGTGCCAGCAGCGAGGACGGACTTAGCAATCAGCCCCAGCATTTT | . | TRBV7-9 | . | TRBJ1-5
CASSSGGSSLSYNEQFF | TGTGCCAGCAGCTCTGGTGGTTCTAGCCTCTCCTACAATGAGCAGTTCTTC | . | TRBV5-5 | . | TRBJ2-1
CAWTGSTDTQYF | TGTGCCTGGACAGGGAGCACAGATACGCAGTATTTT | . | TRBV30 | . | TRBJ2-3
CASSLGQRNTEAFF | TGTGCCAGCAGCTTGGGACAGCGGAACACTGAAGCTTTCTTT | . | TRBV5-4 | . | TRBJ1-1
CASSQVQSYEQYF | TGTGCCAGCAGCCAAGTTCAGTCCTACGAGCAGTACTTC | . | TRBV3-1/TRBV3-2 | . | TRBJ2-7
CASRPDRGEQYF | TGTGCCAGCAGACCCGACAGGGGTGAGCAGTACTTC | TRBD1 | TRBV12-3/TRBV12-4 | . | TRBJ2-7
CASSPIILAGTHDTDTQYF | TGTGCCAGCAGCCCTATAATACTTGCCGGGACTCATGACACAGATACGCAGTATTTT | . | TRBV7-2 | . | TRBJ2-3
CASSLTASGGTDTQYF | TGTGCCAGCAGCTTAACTGCTAGCGGGGGCACAGATACGCAGTATTTT | TRBD2 | TRBV11-2 | . | TRBJ2-3
CASAHDPGSEPQHF | TGTGCCAGCGCTCATGATCCGGGATCAGAGCCCCAGCATTTT | . | TRBV6-5 | . | TRBJ1-5
CASSLRDRDTGELFF | TGTGCCAGCAGCCTCAGGGACAGGGACACCGGGGAGCTGTTTTTT | TRBD1 | TRBV7-9 | . | TRBJ2-2
CASNPGTGVRDTQYF | TGTGCCAGTAACCCCGGGACAGGGGTTAGAGATACGCAGTATTTT | TRBD1 | TRBV19 | . | TRBJ2-3
CASSQAAGIEDQPQHF | TGTGCCAGCAGCCAAGCCGCGGGAATCGAGGATCAGCCCCAGCATTTT | . | TRBV14 | . | TRBJ1-5
CATSRNTRVLYNEQFF | TGTGCCACCAGCAGAAACACTAGGGTCCTCTACAATGAGCAGTTCTTC | . | TRBV15 | . | TRBJ2-1
CASSLIQGASEQYF | TGTGCCAGCAGCCTCATCCAGGGGGCGAGCGAGCAGTACTTC | TRBD1 | TRBV28 | . | TRBJ2-7
CASSLAGGGATDTQYF | TGCGCCAGCAGCTTGGCCGGCGGGGGGGCCACAGATACGCAGTATTTT | TRBD2 | TRBV5-1 | . | TRBJ2-3
CASSLGGTTEAFF | TGCGCCAGCAGTCTCGGGGGGACGACTGAAGCTTTCTTT | . | TRBV23-1 | . | TRBJ1-1
CSVAGTGGNTEAFF | TGCAGCGTGGCCGGGACAGGGGGGAACACTGAAGCTTTCTTT | TRBD1 | TRBV29-1 | . | TRBJ1-1
CASREQGTQETQYF | TGCGCCAGCAGGGAACAGGGGACCCAAGAGACCCAGTACTTC | TRBD1 | TRBV5-1 | . | TRBJ2-5
CASSPGQPYGYTF | TGTGCCAGCAGTCCGGGACAGCCCTATGGCTACACCTTC | TRBD1 | TRBV28 | . | TRBJ1-2
CASPMNTEAFF | TGCGCCAGTCCCATGAACACTGAAGCTTTCTTT | . | TRBV10-1 | . | TRBJ1-1
CAVKSGGTEAFF | TGTGCCGTGAAGTCAGGGGGGACTGAAGCTTTCTTT | TRBD1 | TRBV12-3/TRBV12-4 | . | TRBJ1-1
CATSGGTGRTYEQYF | TGTGCCACCAGCGGGGGGACAGGGAGGACCTACGAGCAGTACTTC | TRBD1 | TRBV15 | . | TRBJ2-7